This T cell receptor (beta chain) was retrieved from a study of blood T cell repertoires in COVID-19. At the level of the study: The analysed material was cDNA or gDNA that came from T cells, B-cell-depleted T cells, or PBMCs.

Germline CDR1 reads SGDLS; CDR2 reads YYNGEE. V lost 2 bases and J lost 4; bases outside the gene matches: 6. This CDR3 region has 14 residues. Only in-frame clones appear in the TCRdb table, and some are missing; sequencing was by immunoSEQ multiplex PCR. The sample records around 69,000 clones, 65% to 85% being singletons. The receptor's source is a woman in her sixties with acute or convalescent COVID-19. The V call is TRBV9, the J call TRBJ2-7; 7 bases are a match to TRBD2. Sequencing input: peripheral blood. The CDR3: CASSVGDYQYEQYF. In DNA form, the CDR3 reads TGTGCCAGCAGCGTCGGGGACTACCAATACGAGCAGTACTTC.